The clone carrying this TCR beta chain turned up a few times. Its antigen is not identified. Only in-frame clones appear in the TCRdb table, and some are missing; sequencing was by immunoSEQ multiplex PCR. This sample has over 150,000 clones; roughly 90% occur once, and the top ten carry 4% to 5.5%. This sample was included in a study of T cell responses to AZD1222 COVID-19 vaccine. Germline CDR1 and CDR2: SGHRS and YFSETQ. This CDR3 contains 14 residues. Trimming removed 0 bases at V and 10 bases at J, with 11 bases between. Whole-study findings and limits: Most donors were white British and more were female, and clonal diversity was possibly underestimated. Scientists sampled the repertoires only once the peak T cell response had passed.

The sequence was obtained from an adult who received the AZD1222 COVID-19 vaccine. This chain uses TRBV5-1 with TRBJ1-6; no clear D gene. The source was peripheral blood, collected 28 days after the second AZD1222 dose. The CDR3 loop is CASSLERAGSPLHF. The CDR3 DNA follows: TGCGCCAGCAGCTTGGAAAGGGCAGGATCACCCCTCCACTTT.